Below are 20 T cell receptor beta chains sequenced from a single sample in a study of shared clonotypes between healthy human individuals. Repertoires were generated with immunoSEQ multiplex PCR, while TCRdb's copy carries only in-frame clones and drops some. The sample includes 2 million to 2.5 million clones, roughly 92% of them seen just once. Specimen: naive CD4+ T cells from PBMCs. Subset indicated: CD45RA+ positively selected. The receptors originated from a young man in good health. Some clones in this sample may be carry-over from other donors' samples.

This clone was seen once. The chain recombines TRBV10-3 with TRBJ2-3, with D unresolved. Looked up from germline, CDR1 is ENHRY and CDR2 is SYGVKD. This CDR3 is built from 19 residues. Trimming stripped 3 bases from V and 1 base from J, with 23 bases between. CDR3 nucleotides: TGTGCCATCAGTGACTCGGTGAAGGGCTTCCTAATCGGCACAGATACGCAGTATTTT. Its translation is CAISDSVKGFLIGTDTQYF.

The chain employs TRBV7-9 and TRBJ1-1, with D possibly matching TRBD1 (5 bases). Germline V gene lookup returns CDR1 SEHNR and CDR2 FQNEAQ (reference sequence). V lost 4 bases and J 1 base, leaving 19 bases between the germline ends. The CDR3 has 17 residues. The CDR3 reads CASSSPGRGGRNTEAFF. The CDR3 DNA reads as TGTGCCAGCAGCTCGCCAGGGCGGGGTGGGAGGAACACTGAAGCTTTCTTT. The full variable domain, in which reference TRBV7-9 and TRBJ1-1 provide the parts outside the CDR3, is DTGVSQNPRHKITKRGQNVTFRCDPISEHNRLYWYRQTLGQGPEFLTYFQNEAQLEKSRLLSDRFSAERPKGSFSTLEIQRTEQGDSAMYLCASSSPGRGGRNTEAFFGQGTRLTVV.

The genes are TRBV5-4 and TRBJ2-1, with TRBD1 matching 7 bases. This CDR3 spans 15 amino acids. The V segment lost 0 bases and the J segment 5 bases; nucleotides outside the gene matches: 5. The V gene's germline CDR1 is SGHNT and CDR2 YYREEE (reference sequence). The CDR3, as DNA: TGTGCCAGCAGCTTGGCCGGGACAGTTCACAATGAGCAGTTCTTC. Translating gives CASSLAGTVHNEQFF.

This clone was picked up one time. The rearrangement joins TRBV28 to TRBJ2-7; D remains ambiguous. The ends were cut back, 5 bases at V and 5 bases at J, with 13 bases in the middle. The V gene's germline CDR1 is MDHEN and CDR2 SYDVKM. The CDR3 is 13 amino acids. The CDR3 DNA sequence: TGTGCCAGCAGTCGGGTGCAGAGCGACGAGCAGTACTTC. It encodes CASSRVQSDEQYF. Full variable domain (missing parts from reference TRBV28 and TRBJ2-7): DVKVTQSSRYLVKRTGEKVFLECVQDMDHENMFWYRQDPGLGLRLIYFSYDVKMKEKGDIPEGYSVSREKKERFSLILESASTNQTSMYLCASSRVQSDEQYFGPGTRLTVT.

This clone was seen more than once but under ten times. The chain uses TRBV5-1 and TRBJ1-1; possible D gene TRBD1, 6 bases. The CDR3 is 14 residues long. Per the germline V gene, CDR1 is SGHRS and CDR2 is YFSETQ. V shed 3 bases and J shed 4 bases, with 13 bases lying between them. CDR3 amino acids: CASSWEGVSTEAFF. In nucleotides, the CDR3 is TGCGCCAGCAGCTGGGAGGGGGTGAGCACTGAAGCTTTCTTT. Based on the CDR3 plus reference TRBV5-1 and TRBJ1-1, the full variable domain is KAGVTQTPRYLIKTRGQQVTLSCSPISGHRSVSWYQQTPGQGLQFLFEYFSETQRNKGNFPGRFSGRQFSNSRSEMNVSTLELGDSALYLCASSWEGVSTEAFFGQGTRLTVV.

This clone appeared a single time. CDR3 nucleotide sequence: TGTGCCAGCAGCTTTTATAAACGGGTGGGACAGGGGTCTCAAGAGACCCAGTACTTC. This codes for CASSFYKRVGQGSQETQYF. J is TRBJ2-5 and V is TRBV7-2; 10 positions match TRBD1. The CDR3 runs to 19 residues. V was pared by 3 bases and J by 2 bases, with 15 bases of the junction left unmatched. Germline CDR1 and CDR2: SGHTA and FQGNSA.

The rearrangement joins TRBV28 to TRBJ1-1; D uncertain. Trimming pared 7 bases from V and 1 base from J, leaving 25 bases between. Germline V CDR1 and CDR2: MDHEN, SYDVKM. The CDR3 sequence is 18 residues long. The CDR3 coding sequence is TGTGCCAGCAATTTTAACCCCAGACGTACAGTGAGGAACACTGAAGCTTTCTTT. This translates into CASNFNPRRTVRNTEAFF.

V is TRBV28 and J is TRBJ1-5; a possible D gene is TRBD1 (6 bases). This CDR3 region has 16 residues. The V gene lost 5 bases and the J gene lost 1 base, with 15 bases spanning the gap. CDR1 and CDR2 from the germline V gene are MDHEN and SYDVKM. The CDR3 sequence: CASSRPLGGSNQPQHF. The DNA of the CDR3 is TGTGCCAGCAGTCGACCCCTAGGGGGGAGCAATCAGCCCCAGCATTTT.

The CDR3 sequence is CASSTLSGRAYEQYF. The CDR3 region has the DNA TGTGCCAGTAGTACCCTTAGCGGGAGGGCCTACGAGCAGTACTTC. The chain couples TRBV19 to TRBJ2-7, with 11 nucleotides matching TRBD2. The germline V gene has CDR1 LNHDA and CDR2 SQIVND (reference sequence). Trimming at V came to 4 bases and at J to 2 bases, leaving 4 bases not matched to a gene. This CDR3 spans 15 amino acids. Filled out from reference TRBV19 and TRBJ2-7, the complete variable domain reads DGGITQSPKYLFRKEGQNVTLSCEQNLNHDAMYWYRQDPGQGLRLIYYSQIVNDFQKGDIAEGYSVSREKKESFPLTVTSAQKNPTAFYLCASSTLSGRAYEQYFGPGTRLTVT.

This clone was recorded a few times. Other DNA sequences in this specimen translate into the identical CDR3. The rearrangement links TRBV6-5 to TRBJ1-1; 8 bases are a match to TRBD1. The CDR3 covers 13 residues. CDR1 MNHEY and CDR2 SVGAGI come from the germline V gene. Trimming at V came to 7 bases and at J to 4 bases, leaving 5 bases not matched to a gene. CDR3 in amino acids: CASTPQGGTEAFF. The DNA for the CDR3 is TGTGCCAGCACTCCACAGGGGGGCACTGAAGCTTTCTTT.

This clone was seen once. This chain uses TRBV30 with TRBJ1-2; 7 positions match TRBD1. The CDR3 sequence is 13 residues long. Germline V gene lookup returns CDR1 GTSNPN and CDR2 SVGIG (reference sequence). V dropped 5 bases and J dropped 4; count of bases not matched to a gene: 7. The CDR3 spells CAWAGGGTYGYTF. CDR3 DNA sequence: TGTGCCTGGGCAGGGGGGGGAACCTATGGCTACACCTTC.

The genes are TRBV19 and TRBJ1-2, with D unresolved. The V and J ends lost 8 bases and 4 bases respectively, with 14 bases between them. Germline V gene data show CDR1 as LNHDA and CDR2 as SQIVND (reference sequence). The CDR3 spans 13 residues. The CDR3 DNA reads as TGTGCCAGTTTTAGGAGTGGTGGCTATGGCTACACCTTC. Translation gives CASFRSGGYGYTF.

This chain joins TRBV28 and TRBJ1-4, with 8 bases lining up with TRBD1. CDR3 size: 12 residues. Germline V gene lookup returns CDR1 MDHEN and CDR2 SYDVKM. J was trimmed by 8 bases and V by 6 bases; bases with no gene match: 2. The CDR3 loop is CASRTGGEKLFF. CDR3 DNA: TGTGCCAGCAGAACAGGGGGAGAAAAACTGTTTTTT.

The chain links TRBV11-3 to TRBJ2-1, with 8 bases that match TRBD2. V was pared by 5 bases and J by 8 bases, with 11 bases of the junction left unmatched. Germline V gives CDR1 SGHNT, CDR2 YENEEA. The CDR3 extends over 15 amino acids. In DNA, the CDR3 is TGTGCCAGCAGCCCTAGCGGGCAGGTAGGCGATGAGCAGTTCTTC. Amino acids: CASSPSGQVGDEQFF.

The V call is TRBV5-1, the J call TRBJ2-1, with 10 nucleotides matching TRBD2. The CDR3 covers 16 residues. V trimming: 1 base; J trimming: 8 bases; junction bases outside the gene matches: 9. CDR1 is SGHRS, CDR2 YFSETQ, per germline. The CDR3 here is CASSLRLAGGMHEQFF. CDR3 nucleotides: TGCGCCAGCAGCTTGCGGTTAGCGGGAGGAATGCATGAGCAGTTCTTC.

V gene TRBV6-5 combines with J gene TRBJ2-5; either TRBD1 or TRBD2 may fit D (6 bases each). Germline CDR1 reads MNHEY; CDR2 reads SVGAGI. V lost 5 bases and J 5 bases, leaving 12 bases between the germline ends. The CDR3 spans 13 residues. The CDR3 reads CASSVGGTETQYF. The CDR3 nucleotides read TGTGCCAGCAGTGTAGGGGGGACGGAGACCCAGTACTTC.

J is TRBJ1-1 and V is TRBV5-1; 12 bases agree with TRBD1. The CDR3 is 15 amino acids. Unmatched junction bases numbered 5, after V lost 4 bases and J lost 4 bases. Germline lookup yields CDR1 SGHRS and CDR2 YFSETQ. CDR3: CASSTAGQGATEAFF. In DNA form, the CDR3 reads TGCGCCAGCAGCACTGCGGGACAGGGGGCCACTGAAGCTTTCTTT.

The chain couples TRBV6-5 to TRBJ2-7, with a possible D match to TRBD1 (5 bases). Trimming cost V 6 bases and J 0 bases, with 12 bases left between them. The length of the CDR3 is 14 residues. CDR1 MNHEY and CDR2 SVGAGI come from the germline V gene. The CDR3 reads CASSDSHLSYEQYF. The CDR3, as DNA: TGTGCCAGCAGCGACAGCCACCTCTCCTACGAGCAGTACTTC.

The V and J genes are TRBV30 and TRBJ2-5; unclear D gene. V was trimmed by 5 bases and J by 2 bases, leaving 6 bases between them. Germline V gives CDR1 GTSNPN, CDR2 SVGIG (reference sequence). This CDR3 region has 11 residues. The CDR3 nucleotides read TGTGCCTGGGCCGCACAAGAGACCCAGTACTTC. It specifies CAWAAQETQYF.

The rearrangement joins TRBV7-9 to TRBJ2-5; 9 nucleotides match TRBD1. The junction had 8 bases not matched to a gene; V was cut back by 7 bases and J by 2 bases. Germline V CDR1 and CDR2: SEHNR, FQNEAQ (reference sequence). The length of the CDR3 is 15 residues. CDR3 loop: CASTPGDRAQETQYF. The DNA of the CDR3 is TGTGCCAGCACCCCAGGGGACAGGGCTCAAGAGACCCAGTACTTC. Combining the CDR3 with reference TRBV7-9 and TRBJ2-5 gives the whole variable domain DTGVSQNPRHKITKRGQNVTFRCDPISEHNRLYWYRQTLGQGPEFLTYFQNEAQLEKSRLLSDRFSAERPKGSFSTLEIQRTEQGDSAMYLCASTPGDRAQETQYFGPGTRLLVL.